This T cell receptor (beta chain) was identified during a study of synovial regulatory T cells in juvenile arthritis (dated by TCRdb to the mid-2010s). A note on the overall study: Among sequenced patients, a few were therapy-naive, one received methotrexate plus infliximab, roughly six received methotrexate, and one had no treatment information. Effector T cell subsets were also sequenced in the study cohort for comparisons, but only blood and synovial fluid Treg cells are covered by the Treg dataset alone. The TCR repertoire comparisons covered Treg and Teff subsets from roughly twelve JIA patients with active disease. The study compared TCRbeta CDR3 repertoires of blood iaTreg cells, other blood Treg cells and synovial fluid Treg cells from matched patient samples. The investigation overall reported the following: Lower TCR diversity was observed in blood iaTreg cells than in other blood Treg cells, consistent with antigen-driven expansion. More CDR3 sequences were shared by synovial Treg cells with iaTreg cells than with other blood Treg cells, and a closer relation was confirmed by Chao-Jaccard similarity. Across patients, iaTreg TCR repertoires were largely private, and these iaTreg repertoires partially overlapped with synovial Teff and blood CPL repertoires.

TCR repertoire donors were some 11 juvenile idiopathic arthritis patients with active disease who had not reached inactive disease, 3 polyarticular and 8 oligoarticular. A median age of roughly 12 years (range about 2.4-25) and a median disease duration of approximately seven years (range 0.2-19.1) were recorded for the TCR-sequenced patients. The samples used for TCR repertoire analysis were collected at two centres in Italy. Peripheral blood mononuclear cells were isolated using a Histopaque-1077 density gradient and were cryopreserved in approximately 90% FCS with approximately 10% DMSO. In the case of this clone: Its antigen has not been determined.

CDR1 SGHNT and CDR2 YYREEE are derived from the germline V gene (reference sequence). The CDR3 runs 18 amino acids, cysteine and phenylalanine included. Only the protein is on record. Libraries were made using the immunoSEQ multiplex PCR assay. TCRbeta CDR3 sequencing was performed by Adaptive Biotechnologies. As for how the authors treated the data: Repertoire similarity was assessed with the Chao-modified Jaccard index and with the median clonotype overlap from 200 random subsamples of equal sample size. Similarity analyses were performed using either productive nucleotide sequences or in silico-translated amino acid sequences. To compare repertoires, the researchers applied hierarchical clustering with single linkage as well as t-SNE, based on Chao-modified Jaccard distances. Repertoire diversity was measured with the Renyi index after sample size normalisation across a range of alpha values. TCRdb obtained this table from immuneACCESS and retained in-frame rearrangements with V and J assigned. These tables miss some clones; where compared with another copy, unresolved V genes account for less than half of the shortfall, and the remainder is unexplained. V and J calls and clone size are given by that table; D and trimming were obtained from the DNA. This sample's table carries just under 10,000 clones. Approximately 0.73% of the sample lies in the top ten.

The chain is encoded by TRBV5-4 joined to TRBJ2-2; TCRdb selects TRBD2, and the lack of DNA leaves this call unchecked. This clonotype originated in a donor younger than 30 with juvenile idiopathic arthritis. Sequences were obtained from Treg cells from blood. Explained via the paper, the cell subset or site label denotes: remaining (HLA-DR-negative) circulating blood Treg cells. CDR3 loop: CASSLPASSPQNTGELFF.